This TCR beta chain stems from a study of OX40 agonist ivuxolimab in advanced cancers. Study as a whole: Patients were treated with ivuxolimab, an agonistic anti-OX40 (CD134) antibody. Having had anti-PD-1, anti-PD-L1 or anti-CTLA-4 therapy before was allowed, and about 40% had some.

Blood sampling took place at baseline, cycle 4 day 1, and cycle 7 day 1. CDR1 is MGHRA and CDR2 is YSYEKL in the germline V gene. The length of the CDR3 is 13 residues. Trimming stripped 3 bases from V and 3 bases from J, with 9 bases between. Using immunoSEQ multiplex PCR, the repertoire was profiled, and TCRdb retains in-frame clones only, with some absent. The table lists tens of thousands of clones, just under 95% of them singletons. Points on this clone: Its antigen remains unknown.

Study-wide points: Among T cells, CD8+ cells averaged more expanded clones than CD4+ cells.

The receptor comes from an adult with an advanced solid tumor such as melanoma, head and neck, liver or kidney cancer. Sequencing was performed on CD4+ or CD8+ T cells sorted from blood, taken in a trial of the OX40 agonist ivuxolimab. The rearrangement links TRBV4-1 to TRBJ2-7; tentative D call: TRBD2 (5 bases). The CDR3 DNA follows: TGCGCCAGCAGCCACAGCCGGGACTACGAGCAGTACTTC. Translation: CASSHSRDYEQYF.